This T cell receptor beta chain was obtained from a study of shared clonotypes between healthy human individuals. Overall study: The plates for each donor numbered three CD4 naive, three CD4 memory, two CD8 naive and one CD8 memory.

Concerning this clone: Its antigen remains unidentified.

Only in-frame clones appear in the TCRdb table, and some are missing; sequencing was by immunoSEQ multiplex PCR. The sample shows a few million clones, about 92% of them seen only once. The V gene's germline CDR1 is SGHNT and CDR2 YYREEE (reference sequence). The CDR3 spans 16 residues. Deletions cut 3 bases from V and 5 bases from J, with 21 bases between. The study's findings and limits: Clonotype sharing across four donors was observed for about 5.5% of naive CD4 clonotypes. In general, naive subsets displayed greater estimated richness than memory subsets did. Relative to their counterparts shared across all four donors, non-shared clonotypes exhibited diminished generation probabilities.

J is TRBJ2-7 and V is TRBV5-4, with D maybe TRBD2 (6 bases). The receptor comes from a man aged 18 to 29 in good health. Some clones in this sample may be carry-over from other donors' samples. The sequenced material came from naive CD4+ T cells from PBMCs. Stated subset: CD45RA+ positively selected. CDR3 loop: CASSSQEGGARDEQYF. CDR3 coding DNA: TGTGCCAGCAGCTCCCAAGAGGGAGGAGCCCGTGACGAGCAGTACTTC.